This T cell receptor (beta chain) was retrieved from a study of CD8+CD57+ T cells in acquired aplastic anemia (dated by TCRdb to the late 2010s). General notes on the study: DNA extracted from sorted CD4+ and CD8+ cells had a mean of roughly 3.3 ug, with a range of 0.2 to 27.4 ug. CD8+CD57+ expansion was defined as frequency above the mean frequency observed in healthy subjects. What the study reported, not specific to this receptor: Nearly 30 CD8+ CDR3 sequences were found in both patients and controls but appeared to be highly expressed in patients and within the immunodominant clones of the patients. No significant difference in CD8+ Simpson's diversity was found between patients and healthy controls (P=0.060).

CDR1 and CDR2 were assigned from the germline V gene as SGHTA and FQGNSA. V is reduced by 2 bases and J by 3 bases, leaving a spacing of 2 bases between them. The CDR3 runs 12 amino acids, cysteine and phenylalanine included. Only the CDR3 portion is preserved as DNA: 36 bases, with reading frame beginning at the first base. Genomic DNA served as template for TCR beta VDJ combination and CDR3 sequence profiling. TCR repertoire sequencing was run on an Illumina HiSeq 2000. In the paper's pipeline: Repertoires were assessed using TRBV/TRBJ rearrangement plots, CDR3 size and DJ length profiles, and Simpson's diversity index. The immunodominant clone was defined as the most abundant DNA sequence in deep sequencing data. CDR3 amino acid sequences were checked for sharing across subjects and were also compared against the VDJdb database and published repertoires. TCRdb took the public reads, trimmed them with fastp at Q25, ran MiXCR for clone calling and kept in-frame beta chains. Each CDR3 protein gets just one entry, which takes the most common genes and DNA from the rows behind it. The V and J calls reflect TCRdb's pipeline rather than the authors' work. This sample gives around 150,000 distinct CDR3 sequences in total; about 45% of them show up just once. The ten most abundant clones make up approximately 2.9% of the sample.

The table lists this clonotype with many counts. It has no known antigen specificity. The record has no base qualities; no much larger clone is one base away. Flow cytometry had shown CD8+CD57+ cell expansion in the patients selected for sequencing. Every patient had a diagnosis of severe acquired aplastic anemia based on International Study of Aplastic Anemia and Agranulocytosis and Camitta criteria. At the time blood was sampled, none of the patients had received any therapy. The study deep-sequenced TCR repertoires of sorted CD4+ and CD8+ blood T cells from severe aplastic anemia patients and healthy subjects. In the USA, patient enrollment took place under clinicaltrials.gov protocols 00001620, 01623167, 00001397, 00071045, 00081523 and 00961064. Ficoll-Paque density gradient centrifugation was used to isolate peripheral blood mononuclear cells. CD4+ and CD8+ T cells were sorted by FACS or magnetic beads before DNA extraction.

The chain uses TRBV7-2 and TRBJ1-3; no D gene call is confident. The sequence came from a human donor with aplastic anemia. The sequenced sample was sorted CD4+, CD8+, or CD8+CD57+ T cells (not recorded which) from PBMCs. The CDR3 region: CASSLIGNTIYF. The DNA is TGTGCCAGCAGCTTAATTGGAAACACCATATATTTT.